Listed below are T cell receptor beta chains from one sample, sequenced in a study of tissue T cells after allogeneic stem cell transplantation. The method was immunoSEQ multiplex PCR; TCRdb's version includes in-frame clones alone and lacks a portion of them. The sample has approximately 11,000 clones; around 70% are singletons. The material sequenced was tissue from the right colon, taken at autopsy. All receptors derive from a woman aged 18-49 years with breast cancer. Each CDR3 is given with its conserved first and last residue. The order of the fields is V gene, J gene, clone size, D gene, CDR3 protein, CDR3 DNA. D genes are given only for firm matches. A clone size is listed for some rows: how often the clone was seen (once, few, many), or a class if it is expanded.

v_gene: TRBV6-2/TRBV6-3; j_gene: TRBJ2-7; abundance: few; d_gene: TRBD1; CDR3aa: CASSYSRQGEYEQYF; CDR3nt: TGTGCCAGCAGTTACTCCCGGCAGGGGGAGTACGAGCAGTACTTC
v_gene: TRBV5-4; j_gene: TRBJ1-4; abundance: -; d_gene: -; CDR3aa: CASSLETGEKLFF; CDR3nt: TGTGCCAGCAGCTTGGAGACAGGCGAAAAACTGTTTTTT
v_gene: TRBV21-1; j_gene: TRBJ2-6; abundance: -; d_gene: -; CDR3aa: CASTEWVQGARLGANVLTF; CDR3nt: TGTGCCAGCACCGAATGGGTACAGGGGGCCCGGCTCGGGGCCAACGTCCTGACTTTC
v_gene: TRBV6-8; j_gene: TRBJ2-3; abundance: medium-sized; d_gene: TRBD2; CDR3aa: CASSPTSGGSDTQYF; CDR3nt: TGTGCCAGCAGTCCGACTAGCGGGGGATCAGATACGCAGTATTTT
v_gene: TRBV6-2/TRBV6-3; j_gene: TRBJ1-5; abundance: few; d_gene: -; CDR3aa: CASSRGGRLGNQPQHF; CDR3nt: TGTGCCAGCAGTCGAGGGGGGAGGCTTGGTAATCAGCCCCAGCATTTT
v_gene: TRBV7-2; j_gene: TRBJ1-3; abundance: -; d_gene: -; CDR3aa: CASTKDGLSGNTIYF; CDR3nt: TGTGCCAGCACCAAGGACGGCCTCTCTGGAAACACCATATATTTT
v_gene: TRBV27; j_gene: TRBJ2-3; abundance: -; d_gene: TRBD1; CDR3aa: CASRNLQGANTQYF; CDR3nt: TGTGCCAGCAGAAACCTCCAGGGGGCGAATACGCAGTATTTT
v_gene: TRBV19; j_gene: TRBJ2-1; abundance: -; d_gene: TRBD1; CDR3aa: CASSIQGARYNEQFF; CDR3nt: TGTGCCAGTAGTATACAGGGGGCAAGGTACAATGAGCAGTTCTTC
v_gene: TRBV11-2; j_gene: TRBJ1-5; abundance: -; d_gene: -; CDR3aa: CASSLEPNQPQHF; CDR3nt: TGTGCCAGCAGCTTAGAGCCGAATCAGCCCCAGCATTTT
v_gene: TRBV29-1; j_gene: TRBJ2-5; abundance: -; d_gene: TRBD1; CDR3aa: CSGGQGPQGETQYF; CDR3nt: TGCAGCGGGGGACAGGGTCCTCAGGGGGAGACCCAGTACTTC
v_gene: TRBV6-2/TRBV6-3; j_gene: TRBJ2-2; abundance: -; d_gene: -; CDR3aa: CASSYPPFERPNTGELFF; CDR3nt: TGTGCCAGCAGTTACCCGCCGTTTGAGCGGCCGAACACCGGGGAGCTGTTTTTT
v_gene: TRBV12-3/TRBV12-4; j_gene: TRBJ1-5; abundance: -; d_gene: -; CDR3aa: CASTTTAEQPQHF; CDR3nt: TGTGCCAGCACCACGACAGCCGAGCAGCCCCAGCATTTT
v_gene: TRBV28; j_gene: TRBJ2-7; abundance: -; d_gene: -; CDR3aa: CASSSAGFSYEQYF; CDR3nt: TGTGCCAGCAGCAGCGCCGGGTTTTCCTACGAGCAGTACTTC
v_gene: TRBV6-4; j_gene: TRBJ2-1; abundance: -; d_gene: TRBD1; CDR3aa: CASSDSQGASEQFF; CDR3nt: TGTGCCAGCAGTGACTCTCAGGGGGCTTCGGAGCAGTTCTTC
v_gene: TRBV9; j_gene: TRBJ1-2; abundance: -; d_gene: TRBD1; CDR3aa: CASSARTGGYNYGYTF; CDR3nt: TGTGCCAGCAGCGCCCGGACAGGGGGATATAACTATGGCTACACCTTC
v_gene: TRBV6-2/TRBV6-3; j_gene: TRBJ2-2; abundance: -; d_gene: -; CDR3aa: CASSYSPDRSRELFF; CDR3nt: TGTGCCAGCAGTTACTCTCCCGACAGGAGCCGGGAGCTGTTTTTT
v_gene: TRBV7-6; j_gene: TRBJ2-5; abundance: -; d_gene: -; CDR3aa: CASSPQGMQETQYF; CDR3nt: TGTGCCAGCAGCCCTCAGGGAATGCAAGAGACCCAGTACTTC
v_gene: TRBV16; j_gene: TRBJ2-3; abundance: once; d_gene: -; CDR3aa: CASSLDSPPDTQYF; CDR3nt: TGTGCCAGCAGCCTGGACTCGCCCCCAGATACGCAGTATTTT
v_gene: TRBV4-3; j_gene: TRBJ1-6; abundance: -; d_gene: -; CDR3aa: CASSQEGGGYTVRSPLHF; CDR3nt: TGCGCCAGCAGCCAAGAAGGAGGTGGATATACTGTCCGTTCACCCCTCCACTTT
v_gene: TRBV30; j_gene: TRBJ2-7; abundance: medium-sized; d_gene: TRBD2; CDR3aa: CAWSRGLDGTYEQYF; CDR3nt: TGTGCCTGGAGCCGTGGACTAGACGGTACCTACGAGCAGTACTTC
v_gene: TRBV28; j_gene: TRBJ1-5; abundance: -; d_gene: -; CDR3aa: CASGVADYSNQPQHF; CDR3nt: TGTGCCAGCGGAGTCGCAGATTATAGCAATCAGCCCCAGCATTTT
v_gene: TRBV4-3; j_gene: TRBJ2-1; abundance: -; d_gene: TRBD1; CDR3aa: CASSQESASRGNEQFF; CDR3nt: TGCGCCAGCAGCCAAGAGTCCGCTAGCAGGGGGAATGAGCAGTTCTTC
v_gene: TRBV18; j_gene: TRBJ1-6; abundance: once; d_gene: TRBD1; CDR3aa: CASSPDRAHNSPLHF; CDR3nt: TGTGCCAGCTCACCGGACAGGGCCCATAATTCACCCCTCCACTTT
v_gene: TRBV28; j_gene: TRBJ1-1; abundance: -; d_gene: TRBD1; CDR3aa: CASSLADDRVNTEAFF; CDR3nt: TGTGCCAGCAGTTTAGCCGATGACAGGGTGAACACTGAAGCTTTCTTT
v_gene: TRBV7-3; j_gene: TRBJ1-1; abundance: -; d_gene: -; CDR3aa: CASSQCTGRNHTEAFF; CDR3nt: TGTGCCAGCAGCCAATGTACCGGCAGGAACCACACTGAAGCTTTCTTT
v_gene: TRBV30; j_gene: TRBJ2-1; abundance: -; d_gene: -; CDR3aa: CAWSPGGGGNLYNEQFF; CDR3nt: TGTGCCTGGAGCCCCGGGGGCGGGGGAAACCTTTACAATGAGCAGTTCTTC
v_gene: TRBV12-3/TRBV12-4; j_gene: TRBJ2-1; abundance: -; d_gene: TRBD2; CDR3aa: CASGLANEQFF; CDR3nt: TGTGCCAGCGGACTAGCGAATGAGCAGTTCTTC
v_gene: TRBV18; j_gene: TRBJ2-3; abundance: -; d_gene: TRBD2; CDR3aa: CASASFLAGGTDTQYF; CDR3nt: TGTGCCAGCGCCTCCTTCTTAGCGGGAGGCACAGATACGCAGTATTTT
v_gene: TRBV2; j_gene: TRBJ1-2; abundance: -; d_gene: -; CDR3aa: CASSGRGSVQGYTF; CDR3nt: TGTGCCAGCAGTGGACGGGGGTCTGTTCAAGGCTACACCTTC
v_gene: TRBV9; j_gene: TRBJ1-2; abundance: few; d_gene: -; CDR3aa: CASSVDVSGPLGYGYTF; CDR3nt: TGTGCCAGCAGCGTAGATGTCTCGGGGCCCCTGGGCTATGGCTACACCTTC
v_gene: TRBV7-2; j_gene: TRBJ2-5; abundance: -; d_gene: -; CDR3aa: CASSFDSNQETQYF; CDR3nt: TGTGCCAGCAGCTTCGACAGTAACCAAGAGACCCAGTACTTC
v_gene: TRBV29-1; j_gene: TRBJ1-2; abundance: -; d_gene: -; CDR3aa: CSAKVPLGNDGYTF; CDR3nt: TGCAGCGCCAAAGTCCCCCTAGGGAACGATGGCTACACCTTC
v_gene: TRBV10-3; j_gene: TRBJ2-3; abundance: -; d_gene: -; CDR3aa: CAITQGGVTDTQYF; CDR3nt: TGTGCCATCACACAGGGAGGGGTCACAGATACGCAGTATTTT
v_gene: TRBV30; j_gene: TRBJ1-1; abundance: -; d_gene: -; CDR3aa: CAWSRVGREGTEAFF; CDR3nt: TGTGCCTGGAGTCGGGTGGGAAGGGAAGGCACTGAAGCTTTCTTT
v_gene: TRBV9; j_gene: TRBJ2-7; abundance: -; d_gene: TRBD1; CDR3aa: CASSVSPSFRDRGDEQYF; CDR3nt: TGTGCCAGCAGCGTTTCTCCGAGTTTTCGGGACAGGGGGGACGAGCAGTACTTC
v_gene: TRBV7-9; j_gene: TRBJ1-2; abundance: medium-sized; d_gene: -; CDR3aa: CASSLTGTDYGYTF; CDR3nt: TGTGCCAGCAGCTTAACCGGGACCGACTATGGCTACACCTTC
v_gene: TRBV6-5; j_gene: TRBJ1-5; abundance: -; d_gene: TRBD1; CDR3aa: CASSTGAQPQHF; CDR3nt: TGTGCCAGCAGCACAGGGGCTCAGCCCCAGCATTTT
v_gene: TRBV4-3; j_gene: TRBJ2-3; abundance: medium-sized; d_gene: TRBD2; CDR3aa: CASSQNPLGREETDTQYF; CDR3nt: TGCGCCAGCAGCCAAAACCCCCTCGGGCGGGAGGAAACAGATACGCAGTATTTT
v_gene: TRBV2; j_gene: TRBJ2-3; abundance: -; d_gene: -; CDR3aa: CASSGPADTQYF; CDR3nt: TGTGCCAGCAGTGGACCGGCGGATACGCAGTATTTT
v_gene: TRBV3-1/TRBV3-2; j_gene: TRBJ1-4; abundance: -; d_gene: -; CDR3aa: CASSPGPSTNEKLFF; CDR3nt: TGTGCCAGCAGCCCTGGGCCCTCAACTAATGAAAAACTGTTTTTT
v_gene: TRBV6-4; j_gene: TRBJ2-3; abundance: few; d_gene: -; CDR3aa: CASSARETDTQYF; CDR3nt: TGTGCCAGCAGTGCCAGGGAAACAGATACGCAGTATTTT
v_gene: TRBV5-1; j_gene: TRBJ2-3; abundance: few; d_gene: TRBD2; CDR3aa: CASSLGLAGGRDTQYF; CDR3nt: TGCGCCAGCAGCTTGGGACTAGCGGGAGGGAGAGATACGCAGTATTTT
v_gene: TRBV29-1; j_gene: TRBJ2-7; abundance: -; d_gene: TRBD2; CDR3aa: CSARNAGGEQYF; CDR3nt: TGCAGCGCCCGAAACGCGGGGGGCGAGCAGTACTTC
v_gene: TRBV30; j_gene: TRBJ2-3; abundance: medium-sized; d_gene: -; CDR3aa: CACSPGDPLDTQYF; CDR3nt: TGTGCCTGCTCGCCGGGGGACCCATTAGATACGCAGTATTTT
v_gene: TRBV4-3; j_gene: TRBJ1-3; abundance: few; d_gene: -; CDR3aa: CASSHPGDSGNTIYF; CDR3nt: TGCGCCAGCAGCCACCCAGGAGACTCTGGAAACACCATATATTTT
v_gene: TRBV5-6; j_gene: TRBJ2-5; abundance: -; d_gene: -; CDR3aa: CASSQIGGSRQETQYF; CDR3nt: TGTGCCAGCAGCCAGATCGGGGGCAGTAGGCAAGAGACCCAGTACTTC
v_gene: TRBV10-3; j_gene: TRBJ1-2; abundance: -; d_gene: TRBD1; CDR3aa: CAISIQGTDGYTF; CDR3nt: TGTGCCATCAGTATACAGGGGACCGATGGCTACACCTTC
v_gene: TRBV4-3; j_gene: TRBJ1-2; abundance: -; d_gene: -; CDR3aa: CASSYDRNYGYTF; CDR3nt: TGCGCCAGCAGCTACGACAGGAACTATGGCTACACCTTC
v_gene: TRBV6-5; j_gene: TRBJ2-7; abundance: -; d_gene: -; CDR3aa: CASSSGGNQGNEQYF; CDR3nt: TGTGCCAGCAGTTCAGGCGGCAACCAAGGCAACGAGCAGTACTTC
v_gene: TRBV6-2/TRBV6-3; j_gene: TRBJ2-7; abundance: -; d_gene: TRBD2; CDR3aa: CASSLAGQISPRLYF; CDR3nt: TGTGCCAGCAGTTTAGCGGGACAAATATCTCCTAGGCTCTACTTC
v_gene: TRBV4-2; j_gene: TRBJ2-7; abundance: -; d_gene: -; CDR3aa: CASSQDLGGAHRDSSYEQYF; CDR3nt: TGTGCCAGCAGCCAAGATCTAGGGGGGGCTCATCGGGATTCTTCCTACGAGCAGTACTTC
v_gene: TRBV9; j_gene: TRBJ1-2; abundance: -; d_gene: -; CDR3aa: CASSSRAVYGYTF; CDR3nt: TGTGCCAGCAGCAGCCGGGCTGTCTATGGCTACACCTTC
v_gene: TRBV3-1/TRBV3-2; j_gene: TRBJ1-1; abundance: -; d_gene: -; CDR3aa: CASSQEVGNKACWLQAFF; CDR3nt: TGTGCCAGCAGCCAAGAGGTGGGGAACAAGGCCTGTTGGCTCCAAGCTTTCTTT
v_gene: TRBV6-1; j_gene: TRBJ1-4; abundance: -; d_gene: -; CDR3aa: CASSELAGPNEKLFF; CDR3nt: TGTGCCAGCAGTGAATTGGCTGGCCCCAATGAAAAACTGTTTTTT
v_gene: TRBV11-3; j_gene: TRBJ1-3; abundance: -; d_gene: -; CDR3aa: CASSLFTNTIYF; CDR3nt: TGTGCCAGCAGCTTATTTACCAACACCATATATTTT